These 13 T cell receptor beta chains share one sample of origin, sequenced in a study of OX40 agonist ivuxolimab in advanced cancers. The receptor library was made with the immunoSEQ multiplex PCR assay. The source is immuneACCESS, and TCRdb retained only in-frame sequences with V and J called. Part of the clones is not carried over; for the studies checked, unresolved V genes explain less than half of this, and the remainder is unexplained. This sample gives 65,000 to 95,000 clones in total; about 91% of them show up just once. 0.75% to 0.95% of the sample is held by the ten biggest clonotypes. The sample consisted of CD4+ or CD8+ T cells sorted from blood, taken in a trial of the OX40 agonist ivuxolimab. The receptors here all came from an adult with an advanced solid tumor such as melanoma, head and neck, liver or kidney cancer.

The rearrangement uses TRBV19 and TRBJ2-7; 8 bases agree with TRBD2. Losses at the gene ends were 5 bases for V and 0 bases for J; bases not matched to a gene: 9. The length of the CDR3 is 16 residues. Per germline, CDR1 LNHDA and CDR2 SQIVND (reference sequence). The CDR3 bases are TGTGCCAGTAGTTCTATAAGGAGCGGGAGCTCCTACGAGCAGTACTTC. Translated: CASSSIRSGSSYEQYF.

V usage is TRBV28 and J usage is TRBJ1-4, with D possibly TRBD1 on 6 matching bases. The V gene lost 8 bases and the J gene lost 14 bases, with 21 bases spanning the gap. Germline CDR1 and CDR2: MDHEN and SYDVKM. This CDR3 has 13 residues. The CDR3 sequence: CASGLTRGQSLFF. CDR3 bases: TGTGCCAGCGGGCTAACTCGGGGGCAGAGCCTGTTTTTT.

The chain joins TRBV6-5 to TRBJ2-1, with TRBD2 matching over 10 bases. Germline trimming cut 0 bases from V and 14 bases from J; bases unmatched to any gene: 7. The CDR3 has 14 residues. CDR1 and CDR2 from the germline V gene are MNHEY and SVGAGI. The CDR3 sequence: CASSYSPSGGPKFF. As DNA, the CDR3 is TGTGCCAGCAGTTACTCCCCTAGCGGGGGCCCGAAGTTCTTC.

This clone was detected only a few times. The V call is TRBV7-2, the J call TRBJ1-2; D remains unclear. Deletions cut 5 bases from V and 5 bases from J, with 12 bases between. From germline, CDR1 is SGHTA and CDR2 FQGNSA. CDR3 length equals 13 residues. The CDR3 DNA follows: TGTGCCAGCAGCCGACCCGAGCGTTATGGCTACACCTTC. This codes for CASSRPERYGYTF.

This chain joins TRBV6-5 and TRBJ2-7; 7 bases line up with TRBD1. Germline V gene data show CDR1 as MNHEY and CDR2 as SVGAGI. Unmatched junction bases numbered 2, after V lost 0 bases and J lost 0 bases. CDR3 size: 15 residues. The DNA of the CDR3 is TGTGCCAGCAGTTACTCGAGGGGGCCCTCCTACGAGCAGTACTTC. Protein product: CASSYSRGPSYEQYF.

This sequence joins TRBV28 and TRBJ2-2; D gene uncertain. The CDR3 extends over 17 amino acids. Germline loops: CDR1 MDHEN, CDR2 SYDVKM. Trimming removed 2 bases from V and 1 base from J, with 14 bases in between. CDR3 protein: CASSLDYNEGNTGELFF. Written as DNA, the CDR3 is TGTGCCAGCAGTTTAGATTACAACGAAGGGAACACCGGGGAGCTGTTTTTT.

V and J are TRBV6-5 and TRBJ2-7, with 8 positions matching TRBD2. Germline V gene sequence: CDR1 MNHEY, CDR2 SVGAGI. The CDR3 spans 15 residues. V was clipped by 6 bases and J by 4 bases; unmatched bases: 11. Here the CDR3 DNA reads TGTGCCAGCAGACCTTCCGGGACTAGGTCTTACGAGCAGTACTTC. Residues: CASRPSGTRSYEQYF.

By sample fraction, this clone is medium-sized (0.01 to 0.1%). V and J are TRBV4-1 and TRBJ2-3; D is perhaps TRBD1 (6 bases). The CDR3 length is 15 residues. V gave up 3 bases and J gave up 4 bases, with 14 bases separating them. The germline V gene has CDR1 MGHRA and CDR2 YSYEKL. DNA of the CDR3: TGCGCCAGCAGCCAGCCAGGACAGAGGCCAGATACGCAGTATTTT. Protein product: CASSQPGQRPDTQYF.

This chain links TRBV18 with TRBJ1-1, with D maybe TRBD1 (5 bases). The germline V and J ends were trimmed by 6 bases and 3 bases, with 14 bases remaining between them. Germline assignment: CDR1 KGHSH and CDR2 LQKENI. CDR3 length equals 14 residues. The CDR3 region has the DNA TGTGCCAGCTCGCCTTCGGGGCGGGACACTGAAGCTTTCTTT. As protein: CASSPSGRDTEAFF.

This clone was counted only a few times. This chain links TRBV7-2 with TRBJ1-5; D gene ambiguous. Trimming shortened V by 3 bases and J by 4 bases, and 10 bases separated the two germline ends. The CDR3 extends over 14 amino acids. Per germline, CDR1 SGHTA and CDR2 FQGNSA. The CDR3 region is CASSFDSGNQPQHF. As DNA, the CDR3 is TGTGCCAGCAGCTTTGATTCGGGGAATCAGCCCCAGCATTTT.

V is TRBV11-2 and J is TRBJ2-1; D unclear. The germline V gene encodes CDR1 SGHAT and CDR2 FQNNGV. V gave up 2 bases and J gave up 6 bases, with 14 bases separating them. The CDR3 loop spans 15 amino acids. CDR3 sequence reads: CASSLNLAGVNEQFF. The CDR3 coding sequence is TGTGCCAGCAGCTTAAACCTGGCTGGTGTCAATGAGCAGTTCTTC.

The rearrangement links TRBV6-1 to TRBJ2-1; perhaps TRBD1 as D (5 bases). The V and J ends lost 1 base and 0 bases respectively, with 10 bases between them. CDR3 size: 16 residues. Per germline, CDR1 MNHNS and CDR2 SASEGT. The CDR3 region is CASSEVRGSSYNEQFF. CDR3 DNA: TGTGCCAGCAGTGAAGTTAGGGGTAGCTCCTACAATGAGCAGTTCTTC.

The chain links TRBV18 to TRBJ1-2, with D possibly matching TRBD1 (6 bases). Per germline, CDR1 KGHSH and CDR2 LQKENI. CDR3 length equals 16 residues. With 3 bases removed from V and 1 base from J, the gap between germline ends came to 15 bases. CDR3 sequence reads: CASSPSQGTLNYGYTF. Here the CDR3 DNA reads TGTGCCAGCTCACCCAGTCAGGGGACTCTTAACTATGGCTACACCTTC.